The rows below give T cell receptor beta chains drawn from one sample of a study of PD-1 blockade in classical Hodgkin lymphoma. Repertoires were generated with immunoSEQ multiplex PCR, while TCRdb's copy carries only in-frame clones and drops some. The sample includes tens of thousands of clones, around 89% of them seen just once. The material sequenced was peripheral blood mononuclear cells (PBMCs), taken at baseline. Receptors were obtained from a human donor with classical Hodgkin lymphoma. Each CDR3 is given with its conserved first and last residue. D genes are given only for firm matches. Rows may omit the clone size; those that give it use once, few, many or a size class.

J: TRBJ2-7
V: TRBV4-1
D: .
size: .
CDR3: CASSQTQGGGEQYF
DNA: TGCGCCAGCAGCCAAACACAGGGCGGCGGCGAGCAGTACTTC

J: TRBJ1-6
V: TRBV28
D: .
size: .
CDR3: CASSLTASYNSPLHF
DNA: TGTGCCAGCAGTTTAACAGCCTCCTATAATTCACCCCTCCACTTT

J: TRBJ2-7
V: TRBV4-1
D: .
size: .
CDR3: CASSQEKLGPYEQYF
DNA: TGCGCCAGCAGCCAAGAAAAGTTAGGCCCCTACGAGCAGTACTTC

J: TRBJ1-1
V: TRBV5-1
D: TRBD1
size: .
CDR3: CASSFWDRGSTEAFF
DNA: TGCGCCAGCAGCTTCTGGGACAGGGGGTCCACTGAAGCTTTCTTT

J: TRBJ2-5
V: TRBV2
D: .
size: once
CDR3: CAARPGAVIETQYF
DNA: TGTGCCGCACGGCCAGGAGCCGTAATAGAGACCCAGTACTTC

J: TRBJ1-5
V: TRBV19
D: TRBD1
size: .
CDR3: CASSITGVRQPQHF
DNA: TGTGCCAGTAGTATTACAGGGGTTCGTCAGCCCCAGCATTTT

J: TRBJ1-4
V: TRBV15
D: .
size: .
CDR3: CATSRDPLVEKLFF
DNA: TGTGCCACCAGCAGAGATCCGTTAGTTGAAAAACTGTTTTTT

J: TRBJ2-1
V: TRBV6-5
D: .
size: .
CDR3: CASSYPGAYNEQFF
DNA: TGTGCCAGCAGTTACCCGGGCGCCTACAATGAGCAGTTCTTC

J: TRBJ2-3
V: TRBV29-1
D: .
size: .
CDR3: CSVEELGVDTQYF
DNA: TGCAGCGTTGAAGAGTTAGGGGTAGATACGCAGTATTTT

J: TRBJ1-2
V: TRBV27
D: .
size: .
CDR3: CASSSGEVWGYTF
DNA: TGTGCCAGCAGCTCAGGGGAGGTATGGGGCTACACCTTC

J: TRBJ2-1
V: TRBV4-1
D: .
size: .
CDR3: CASSQDLNEQFF
DNA: TGCGCCAGCAGCCAAGATCTTAATGAGCAGTTCTTC

J: TRBJ1-5
V: TRBV27
D: .
size: .
CDR3: CASSLMQGSDQPQHF
DNA: TGTGCCAGCAGCCTTATGCAGGGGTCCGATCAGCCCCAGCATTTT

J: TRBJ1-6
V: TRBV7-9
D: .
size: .
CDR3: CASSPRQGGNSPLHF
DNA: TGTGCCAGCAGCCCCCGGCAGGGAGGTAATTCACCCCTCCACTTT

J: TRBJ1-4
V: TRBV5-1
D: .
size: .
CDR3: CASSSKTAYNEKLFF
DNA: TGCGCCAGCAGCTCGAAGACGGCCTATAATGAAAAACTGTTTTTT

J: TRBJ2-1
V: TRBV2
D: .
size: .
CDR3: CASLRASKNEQFF
DNA: TGTGCCAGCCTGAGGGCCAGTAAGAACGAGCAGTTCTTC

J: TRBJ2-1
V: TRBV27
D: TRBD2
size: .
CDR3: CASGRVGNEQFF
DNA: TGTGCCAGCGGGAGGGTCGGCAATGAGCAGTTCTTC

J: TRBJ2-4
V: TRBV5-6
D: .
size: .
CDR3: CASSLPRGSSKNIQYF
DNA: TGTGCCAGCAGCTTGCCCAGGGGTAGTTCCAAAAACATTCAGTACTTC